A single sample gave rise to the 25 T cell receptor beta chains below, sequenced in a study of cytomegalovirus exposure and HLA in healthy donors (dated by TCRdb to about 2017). The library was built by means of the immunoSEQ multiplex PCR assay. A mixture of 60 forward primers for TCR Vbeta segments and 13 reverse primers for TCR Jbeta segments was used in the multiplex PCR. TCRdb's version of the immuneACCESS table is confined to in-frame rearrangements and falls short of the full clone set. An unresolved V gene accounts for under half of the shortfall where checked; the remainder is of unknown origin. Recorded for this sample are about 150,000 clones; roughly 75% of them occurred a single time. The ten largest account for roughly 12% of the sample. The sequenced sample was PBMCs. The receptors stem from a man between 18 and 35 years old in good health and CMV-seropositive.

The genes are TRBV6-6 and TRBJ2-5; 7 bases match TRBD1. The CDR3 spans 14 residues. The germline V gene has CDR1 MNHNY and CDR2 SVGAGI (reference sequence). V shed 4 bases, J shed 1 base, and the junction held 3 bases outside the gene matches. The CDR3, as DNA: TGTGCCAGCAGTTTACGGACAGGCCAAGAGACCCAGTACTTC. This sequence encodes CASSLRTGQETQYF.

This clone was seen a handful of times. The chain is built from TRBV5-1 and TRBJ1-5, with TRBD1 matching 7 bases. The CDR3 is 16 residues long. Germline CDR1 reads SGHRS; CDR2 reads YFSETQ. J gave up 1 base and V 4 bases, and 8 bases lay outside the gene matches. The CDR3 reads CASSGGGGASNQPQHF. DNA of the CDR3: TGCGCCAGCAGCGGCGGAGGGGGCGCGAGCAATCAGCCCCAGCATTTT.

The genes are TRBV30 and TRBJ2-7; D perhaps matches TRBD1 (6 bases). The CDR3 sequence is 16 residues long. Germline V gene lookup returns CDR1 GTSNPN and CDR2 SVGIG (reference sequence). Trimming took 4 bases from V and 9 from J, leaving 28 bases between them. The CDR3: CAWNFPGAKGVRGQYF. CDR3 DNA: TGTGCCTGGAATTTTCCAGGGGCCAAGGGAGTCCGGGGGCAGTACTTC.

The chain employs TRBV5-4 and TRBJ2-1; possible D gene TRBD2, 6 bases. The CDR3 covers 19 residues. The ends were cut back, 4 bases at V and 0 bases at J, with 23 bases in the middle. The germline gives CDR1 SGHNT, CDR2 YYREEE (reference sequence). The CDR3 DNA reads TGTGCCAGCAGCCTGAACCCCCTTGTAGCGGATCGCTCCTACAATGAGCAGTTCTTC. Protein product: CASSLNPLVADRSYNEQFF.

The J gene is TRBJ1-1, the V gene TRBV28, with 7 bases that match TRBD1. The V and J ends lost 5 bases and 3 bases, in that order; junction bases with no gene match: 6. CDR1 is MDHEN, CDR2 SYDVKM, per germline. The CDR3 has 14 amino acids. The CDR3 nucleotides read TGTGCCAGCAGTAGAGACAGGGCTGACACTGAAGCTTTCTTT. The encoded protein is CASSRDRADTEAFF.

The chain has TRBV30 and TRBJ1-4, with 7 bases lining up with TRBD1. The CDR3 length is 15 residues. V lost 1 base, J lost 1 base, and 3 bases stayed unmatched. Germline CDR1 and CDR2: GTSNPN and SVGIG (reference sequence). In nucleotides, the CDR3 is TGTGCCTGGAGTGCGACAGGGCTAACTAATGAAAAACTGTTTTTT. Encoded protein: CAWSATGLTNEKLFF.

As concerns this clone: A junction boundary mismatches the germline segment, possibly from a read error. The V gene is TRBV28, the J gene TRBJ1-1; D unresolved. The CDR3 is 15 residues long. The germline V gene encodes CDR1 MDHEN and CDR2 SYDVKM. The CDR3 is CSSSLGGRLNTEAFF. The DNA of the CDR3 is TGTTCCAGCAGTTTAGGAGGGAGGTTGAACACTGAAGCTTTCTTT.

The chain joins TRBV5-1 to TRBJ2-2; D gene uncertain. The CDR3 runs to 15 residues. V shed 0 bases and J shed 2 bases, with 8 bases lying between them. The germline CDR1 and CDR2 sequences are SGHRS and YFSETQ. This CDR3 reads CASSLDYRNTGELFF. DNA of the CDR3: TGCGCCAGCAGCTTGGACTACCGAAACACCGGGGAGCTGTTTTTT. The entire variable domain, with the rest obtained from reference TRBV5-1 and TRBJ2-2, is as follows: KAGVTQTPRYLIKTRGQQVTLSCSPISGHRSVSWYQQTPGQGLQFLFEYFSETQRNKGNFPGRFSGRQFSNSRSEMNVSTLELGDSALYLCASSLDYRNTGELFFGEGSRLTVL.

This clone was seen a handful of times. The chain uses TRBV27 and TRBJ2-5, with 9 bases that match TRBD1. The CDR3 loop spans 15 amino acids. The germline V gene encodes CDR1 MNHEY and CDR2 SMNVEV (reference sequence). J gave up 11 bases and V 3 bases, and 13 bases lay outside the gene matches. DNA for the CDR3: TGTGCCAGCAGTTTGGGGACAGGGAGGCTCGGGGAGCAGTACTTC. This gives the protein CASSLGTGRLGEQYF.

This chain connects TRBV28 to TRBJ2-2; a weak D match, TRBD1 (8 bases). The length of the CDR3 is 18 residues. Germline CDR1 MDHEN, CDR2 SYDVKM. V dropped 7 bases and J dropped 1 base, with 22 bases sitting between them. CDR3 protein: CASKSGAPGQENTGELFF. In DNA, the CDR3 is TGTGCCAGCAAAAGCGGGGCCCCGGGACAGGAGAACACCGGGGAGCTGTTTTTT.

The chain employs TRBV28 and TRBJ1-5; D gene unclear. CDR1 MDHEN and CDR2 SYDVKM come from the germline V gene. The V gene lost 3 bases and the J gene lost 9 bases, with 12 bases spanning the gap. This CDR3 region has 13 residues. The CDR3 DNA reads TGTGCCAGCAGTTTCGACGGGAAGGGGCCCCAGCATTTT. Encoded protein: CASSFDGKGPQHF.

The genes are TRBV7-7 and TRBJ2-1, with 10 bases lining up with TRBD1. Germline loops: CDR1 SSHAT, CDR2 FNYEAQ (reference sequence). The CDR3 loop spans 14 amino acids. The junction had 4 bases not matched to a gene; V was cut back by 3 bases and J by 8 bases. The CDR3 loop is CASSLGQGIHEQFF. The CDR3 DNA reads as TGTGCCAGCAGCTTGGGACAGGGGATCCATGAGCAGTTCTTC. The whole variable domain, filled in from reference TRBV7-7 and TRBJ2-1, reads GAGVSQSPRYKVTKRGQDVTLRCDPISSHATLYWYQQALGQGPEFLTYFNYEAQPDKSGLPSDRFSAERPEGSISTLTIQRTEQRDSAMYRCASSLGQGIHEQFFGPGTRLTVL.

The chain joins TRBV25-1 to TRBJ2-3; 8 positions match TRBD2. V lost 5 bases and J lost 1; bases outside the gene matches: 11. The germline V gene encodes CDR1 MGHDK and CDR2 SYGVNS. The CDR3 is 17 amino acids. The CDR3 bases are TGTGCCAGCAGTTCCGACTTAGCGGGACCCCGCACAGATACGCAGTATTTT. Its protein is CASSSDLAGPRTDTQYF.

The DNA for the CDR3 is TGTGCCAGCAGCAAGGAAGTTCGGGTCACAGATACGCAGTATTTT. It codes for CASSKEVRVTDTQYF. The chain has TRBV7-2 and TRBJ2-3; D unclear. The CDR3 contains 15 residues. CDR1 and CDR2 from the germline V gene are SGHTA and FQGNSA. The V end lost 5 bases, the J end lost 2 bases, and 14 bases lay between the germline ends.

Note on this clone: A read error is likely, as this CDR3 ends without the conserved phenylalanine or tryptophan. It is unclear where the CDR3 begins or ends on the DNA, so no DNA is shown, and the CDR3 is as TCRdb lists it. The J gene is TRBJ1-1, the V gene TRBV30. The CDR3 numbers 11 amino acids, ends counted. Germline loops: CDR1 GTSNPN, CDR2 SVGIG (reference sequence). The CDR3 loop reads CAWSLGIRTGI.

This clone occurred once. This sequence joins TRBV7-6 and TRBJ1-2; TRBD1 is a possible D gene (6 bases). V lost 5 bases, J lost 8 bases, and 15 bases lay in between. Per the germline V gene, CDR1 is SGHVS and CDR2 is FNYEAQ. This CDR3 is 13 amino acids long. This chain's CDR3 is CASSLGGAGGYTF. The CDR3 DNA sequence: TGTGCCAGCAGCCTTGGGGGGGCAGGAGGCTACACCTTC. The variable domain in full, completed from reference TRBV7-6 and TRBJ1-2, reads GAGVSQSPRYKVTKRGQDVALRCDPISGHVSLYWYRQALGQGPEFLTYFNYEAQQDKSGLPNDRFSAERPEGSISTLTIQRTEQRDSAMYRCASSLGGAGGYTFGSGTRLTVV.

This clone was seen only a few times. The gene calls are TRBV5-1 and TRBJ2-5; D is unclear. In germline, CDR1 is SGHRS, CDR2 YFSETQ. V lost 2 bases to trimming and J lost 1 base, with 12 bases between them. This CDR3 spans 15 amino acids. In DNA form, the CDR3 reads TGCGCCAGCAGCTTCGAGCCGTCCCTCCAAGAGACCCAGTACTTC. Translating gives CASSFEPSLQETQYF. The full variable domain, its missing parts supplied by reference TRBV5-1 and TRBJ2-5, is KAGVTQTPRYLIKTRGQQVTLSCSPISGHRSVSWYQQTPGQGLQFLFEYFSETQRNKGNFPGRFSGRQFSNSRSEMNVSTLELGDSALYLCASSFEPSLQETQYFGPGTRLLVL.

The chain has TRBV9 and TRBJ2-1; 7 nucleotides match TRBD2. Germline V lookup: CDR1 SGDLS, CDR2 YYNGEE. Losses at the gene ends were 6 bases for V and 7 bases for J; bases not matched to a gene: 16. This CDR3 has 16 residues. DNA for the CDR3: TGTGCCAGCACCCCAGATGGCGGGAGTACTTGGAATGAGCAGTTCTTC. Amino acid sequence: CASTPDGGSTWNEQFF.

This sequence joins TRBV5-1 and TRBJ2-7, with a tentative D call TRBD2 (6 bases). The CDR3 spans 16 residues. V was clipped by 0 bases and J by 0 bases, with 13 bases between them. Looked up from germline, CDR1 is SGHRS and CDR2 is YFSETQ. In nucleotides, the CDR3 is TGCGCCAGCAGCTTGGTCTTTACGGGGGACTCCTACGAGCAGTACTTC. Its translation is CASSLVFTGDSYEQYF.

The chain has TRBV19 and TRBJ1-5, with TRBD1 matching over 10 bases. Germline lookup yields CDR1 LNHDA and CDR2 SQIVND (reference sequence). The V and J ends lost 3 bases and 6 bases, in that order; junction bases with no gene match: 2. The CDR3 extends over 14 amino acids. This CDR3 reads CASSIRDRGQPQHF. In DNA, the CDR3 is TGTGCCAGTAGTATCCGGGACAGGGGTCAGCCCCAGCATTTT.

This clone was seen more than once but under ten times. The chain recombines TRBV5-1 with TRBJ2-2; 8 bases match TRBD1. CDR1 is SGHRS and CDR2 is YFSETQ in the germline V gene. CDR3 length equals 18 residues. V was pared by 1 base and J by 2 bases, with 10 bases of the junction left unmatched. The CDR3 reads CASSLKGQTGVNTGELFF. For the CDR3, the DNA is TGCGCCAGCAGCTTGAAGGGCCAGACAGGGGTTAACACCGGGGAGCTGTTTTTT.

The chain uses TRBV7-6 and TRBJ1-2; 10 bases are shared with TRBD1. V shed 3 bases, J shed 6 bases, and the junction held 7 bases outside the gene matches. In germline, CDR1 is SGHVS, CDR2 FNYEAQ. This CDR3 is built from 15 residues. CDR3 region: CASSFGTGVSNGYTF. The DNA for the CDR3 is TGTGCCAGCAGCTTTGGGACAGGGGTGTCAAATGGCTACACCTTC.

The genes are TRBV28 and TRBJ1-3; 7 positions match TRBD1. CDR3 length: 13 amino acids. Trimming removed 6 bases from V and 8 bases from J; junction bases left unmatched: 7. Germline CDR1 reads MDHEN; CDR2 reads SYDVKM. The CDR3: CASSEGTEDTIYF. CDR3 coding DNA: TGTGCCAGCAGCGAAGGGACAGAGGACACCATATATTTT.

The V gene is TRBV28, the J gene TRBJ1-3; TRBD1 aligns across 9 bases. CDR1 is MDHEN and CDR2 is SYDVKM in the germline V gene. Unmatched junction bases numbered 9, after V lost 6 bases and J lost 3 bases. This CDR3 contains 16 residues. Here the CDR3 DNA reads TGTGCCAGCAGACAACGGGACAGGGCACTTGGAAACACCATATATTTT. This gives the protein CASRQRDRALGNTIYF. Full variable domain (missing parts from reference TRBV28 and TRBJ1-3): DVKVTQSSRYLVKRTGEKVFLECVQDMDHENMFWYRQDPGLGLRLIYFSYDVKMKEKGDIPEGYSVSREKKERFSLILESASTNQTSMYLCASRQRDRALGNTIYFGEGSWLTVV.

The chain uses TRBV27 and TRBJ2-7, with TRBD2 matching over 12 bases. The CDR3 contains 22 residues. Germline V gives CDR1 MNHEY, CDR2 SMNVEV (reference sequence). The V gene end was trimmed by 5 bases and the J gene end by 2 bases; junction bases not matched to a gene: 25. CDR3 coding DNA: TGTGCCAGCAGTCTAGGGCCCTCAATAGGGACTAGCGGGTTGAATATACCCTACGAGCAGTACTTC. This gives the protein CASSLGPSIGTSGLNIPYEQYF.